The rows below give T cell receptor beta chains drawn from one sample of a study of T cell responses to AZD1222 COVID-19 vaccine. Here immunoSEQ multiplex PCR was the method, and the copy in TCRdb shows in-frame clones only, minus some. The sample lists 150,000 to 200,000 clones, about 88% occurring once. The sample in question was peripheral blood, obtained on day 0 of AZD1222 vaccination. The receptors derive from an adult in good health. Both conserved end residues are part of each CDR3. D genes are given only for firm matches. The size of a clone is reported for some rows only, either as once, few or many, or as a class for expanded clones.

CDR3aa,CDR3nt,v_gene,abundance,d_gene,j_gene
CASSLAGGLYEQFF,TGTGCCAGCAGCTTAGCGGGGGGGCTATATGAGCAGTTCTTC,TRBV11-3,.,TRBD2,TRBJ2-1
CASSPFTDPGSIYF,TGTGCCAGCTCACCGTTTACAGATCCGGGCTCCATATATTTT,TRBV18,.,.,TRBJ1-3
CASSQGTLHEFF,TGTGCCAGCAGCCAAGGGACCCTGCACGAGTTCTTC,TRBV12-1,.,.,TRBJ2-1
CASSPTRSDNQPQHF,TGTGCCAGCTCACCAACCCGATCGGACAATCAGCCCCAGCATTTT,TRBV18,.,.,TRBJ1-5
CASHWDIVDTEAFF,TGTGCCAGCCACTGGGACATTGTAGACACTGAAGCTTTCTTT,TRBV6-5,.,.,TRBJ1-1
CASSTGETGELFF,TGTGCCAGCAGCACAGGGGAAACCGGGGAGCTGTTTTTT,TRBV27,few,TRBD1,TRBJ2-2
CASSWGGNQPQHF,TGTGCCAGCAGTTGGGGGGGAAATCAGCCCCAGCATTTT,TRBV12-3/TRBV12-4,.,.,TRBJ1-5
CASSLTPGQGARNEQFF,TGTGCCAGCAGCTTGACCCCGGGACAGGGGGCCAGAAATGAGCAGTTCTTC,TRBV5-5,once,TRBD1,TRBJ2-1
CASSLEAASYNEQFF,TGTGCCAGCAGCTTAGAGGCCGCCTCCTACAATGAGCAGTTCTTC,TRBV7-2,.,.,TRBJ2-1
CASSLALLAGYNEQFF,TGTGCCAGCAGCTTAGCGTTACTAGCGGGCTACAATGAGCAGTTCTTC,TRBV7-2,once,TRBD2,TRBJ2-1
CASSLNLARAGELFF,TGTGCCAGCAGCTTGAACCTAGCGAGAGCCGGGGAGCTGTTTTTT,TRBV5-4,.,.,TRBJ2-2
CASSQASSGNTIYF,TGTGCCAGCAGCCAGGCTAGCTCTGGAAACACCATATATTTT,TRBV28,.,.,TRBJ1-3
CASSLRQGWTEAFF,TGTGCCAGCAGTCTGAGACAGGGTTGGACTGAAGCTTTCTTT,TRBV6-5,.,TRBD1,TRBJ1-1
CASSGGQGGEKLFF,TGCGCCAGCAGCGGGGGACAGGGTGGTGAAAAACTGTTTTTT,TRBV5-1,.,TRBD1,TRBJ1-4
CASSPSVGDTEAFF,TGTGCCAGCTCACCATCGGTAGGGGACACTGAAGCTTTCTTT,TRBV18,.,.,TRBJ1-1
CATSGQANQPQHF,TGTGCCACCAGTGGACAGGCTAATCAGCCCCAGCATTTT,TRBV24-1,.,.,TRBJ1-5
CSVEPRTGYYEQYF,TGCAGCGTTGAACCCCGGACCGGATACTACGAGCAGTACTTC,TRBV29-1,.,.,TRBJ2-7
CAWSQGDNQPQHF,TGTGCCTGGAGTCAGGGAGACAATCAGCCCCAGCATTTT,TRBV30,.,.,TRBJ1-5
CSVKDRGAEAFF,TGCAGCGTCAAGGACAGGGGGGCTGAAGCTTTCTTT,TRBV29-1,.,TRBD1,TRBJ1-1
CASSPGAQWAGELFF,TGTGCCAGCAGCCCCGGGGCACAATGGGCCGGGGAGCTGTTTTTT,TRBV6-2/TRBV6-3,.,.,TRBJ2-2
CASSLTSYNEQFF,TGTGCCAGCAGCTTGACTTCCTACAATGAGCAGTTCTTC,TRBV7-2,few,.,TRBJ2-1
CATNDWDRGWRGYTF,TGTGCCACTAATGACTGGGACAGGGGATGGCGTGGCTACACCTTC,TRBV15,.,TRBD1,TRBJ1-2
CASSIEGQGEKLFF,TGTGCCAGTAGTATCGAAGGACAGGGAGAAAAACTGTTTTTT,TRBV19,.,TRBD1,TRBJ1-4
CASSLVTEGYEQYF,TGTGCCAGCAGTTTAGTCACAGAGGGCTACGAGCAGTACTTC,TRBV27,.,.,TRBJ2-7
CASSAGTGGFQGGYTF,TGTGCCAGCAGCGCCGGGACAGGGGGCTTTCAGGGTGGCTACACCTTC,TRBV5-4,.,TRBD1,TRBJ1-2
CASRLGPTEAFF,TGTGCCAGCAGACTCGGGCCGACTGAAGCTTTCTTT,TRBV12-3/TRBV12-4,.,.,TRBJ1-1
CAISEYSSGKASYEQYF,TGTGCCATCAGTGAGTACTCTAGCGGGAAGGCCTCCTACGAGCAGTACTTC,TRBV10-3,.,TRBD2,TRBJ2-7
CASSLDRYSGNTIYF,TGCGCCAGCAGCTTAGACAGGTATTCTGGAAACACCATATATTTT,TRBV5-1,.,.,TRBJ1-3
CASSILAGMSLDKNIQYF,TGTGCCAGTAGTATATTAGCGGGAATGTCTCTAGACAAAAACATTCAGTACTTC,TRBV19,.,TRBD2,TRBJ2-4
CASSPPRSGGFYTQYF,TGTGCCAGCAGTCCTCCCCGTAGCGGGGGTTTCTATACGCAGTATTTT,TRBV27,.,TRBD2,TRBJ2-3
CASSSQLAGQYF,TGTGCCAGCAGCTCTCAACTAGCAGGGCAGTACTTC,TRBV7-2,.,.,TRBJ2-7
CASSFRGSYEQYF,TGTGCCAGCAGTTTCCGGGGCTCCTACGAGCAGTACTTC,TRBV27,.,.,TRBJ2-7
CSASVSAGTDTQYF,TGCAGTGCTAGTGTGTCGGCGGGCACAGATACGCAGTATTTT,TRBV20-1,.,.,TRBJ2-3
CASSRDRGISLATEAFF,TGTGCCAGCAGCAGGGACAGGGGTATCTCCCTGGCCACTGAAGCTTTCTTT,TRBV5-4,.,TRBD1,TRBJ1-1
CASSLVRVQAEQFF,TGTGCCAGCAGTTTAGTGAGGGTTCAGGCTGAGCAGTTCTTC,TRBV28,.,.,TRBJ2-1
CASSYSGSVGQYF,TGTGCCAGCAGTTATTCGGGTTCCGTCGGGCAGTACTTC,TRBV12-3/TRBV12-4,.,.,TRBJ2-7
CASRPLAGVRTGELFF,TGTGCCAGCAGACCGCTAGCGGGAGTACGGACCGGGGAGCTGTTTTTT,TRBV2,.,TRBD2,TRBJ2-2
CASSGLKASGRNNEQFF,TGTGCCAGCAGTGGCCTAAAGGCTAGCGGGAGGAACAATGAGCAGTTCTTC,TRBV6-2/TRBV6-3,.,TRBD2,TRBJ2-1
CASRRGPDNEQFF,TGTGCCAGCAGGCGGGGGCCGGACAATGAGCAGTTCTTC,TRBV7-8,.,.,TRBJ2-1
CASSFRDRASSTEAFF,TGTGCCAGCAGCTTCCGGGACAGGGCGTCTAGCACTGAAGCTTTCTTT,TRBV2,.,TRBD1,TRBJ1-1
CASSSTRLPGETQYF,TGTGCCAGCAGCTCGACTAGACTCCCGGGAGAGACCCAGTACTTC,TRBV7-9,.,.,TRBJ2-5
CATSETQGWTEAFF,TGTGCCACCAGTGAGACACAGGGCTGGACTGAAGCTTTCTTT,TRBV24-1,.,.,TRBJ1-1
CASSLLVRAYGYTF,TGTGCCAGCAGTTTGCTAGTCAGGGCCTATGGCTACACCTTC,TRBV28,.,.,TRBJ1-2
CASSDGLNRETQYF,TGTGCCAGCAGCGATGGACTAAATCGAGAGACCCAGTACTTC,TRBV6-5,once,.,TRBJ2-5
CASSLIGTGVRLSAKNIQYF,TGTGCCAGTAGTCTGATCGGGACAGGAGTTAGGCTGTCAGCCAAAAACATTCAGTACTTC,TRBV19,once,TRBD1,TRBJ2-4
CASSPPGLQAGLNYGYTF,TGTGCCAGCTCACCACCGGGACTCCAAGCCGGGCTAAACTATGGCTACACCTTC,TRBV18,few,.,TRBJ1-2
CASSPTGGGQPQHF,TGTGCCAGCAGTCCAACAGGGGGCGGCCAGCCCCAGCATTTT,TRBV9,.,TRBD1,TRBJ1-5
CASSQDSSGNTIYF,TGTGCCAGCAGCCAGGACAGCTCTGGAAACACCATATATTTT,TRBV7-8,.,.,TRBJ1-3